This T cell receptor (beta chain) came from a study of blood T cell repertoires in COVID-19 (dated by TCRdb to 2020 to 2022). Context from the whole study: Collaborator samples came from the United States, Italy and Spain and covered acute and convalescent phases of COVID-19. The prospective study material was composed of cDNA or gDNA derived from T cells, B-cell-depleted T cells, or PBMCs. Subjects who had been exposed to COVID-19, were actively infected with it, or had recovered from it provided the deeply sampled blood TCRbeta repertoires that made up the dataset. The repertoires were released in a freely available public database meant as a resource for research on the immune response to SARS-CoV-2. The samples were drawn from two sources: the first 160 participants of the ongoing ImmuneRACE study, and 1,000 to 1,500 subjects contributed by 6 global collaborators. The sample metadata nearly always contained a de-identified subject ID, COVID-19 status, age in years and sex. Where HLA class I and class II types were available, the types were taken from metadata supplied by the sample provider, not from assay-based typing. Results and caveats for the whole study, not just this receptor: The quantity of clinical and demographic metadata differed by source and by participant and was supplied without curation.

TCRbeta CDR3 regions were amplified from genomic DNA using the immunoSEQ Assay, a bias-controlled multiplex PCR. Per the source publication's procedure: The number of nucleated cells in each sample was estimated from the amplification of reference gene primers within the assay. Sequence reads were collapsed and filtered to measure the absolute abundance of every unique TCRbeta CDR3 rearrangement. For each sample, productive Simpson clonality was calculated by taking the square root of Simpson's diversity index across productive rearrangements. This is the immuneACCESS table as TCRdb keeps it, with only in-frame sequences that have V and J called. A part of the clones is gone; compared with another copy, unresolved V genes explain less than half, and the rest is unexplained. The D gene and trimming were derived from the DNA, and the V and J assignments and clone size from that table. In all, the sample holds about 180,000 clones, and over 80% of those were seen once. Under 3% of the sample is held by the ten biggest clonotypes.

The germline V gene (reference sequence) specifies SGHNT as CDR1 and YYREEE as CDR2. The CDR3 goes from the cysteine to the phenylalanine over 14 residues. Kept here is only the CDR3 DNA, which spans 42 bases and is read in frame from base 1. The trim is 0 bases for V and 2 bases for J, with a gap of 8 bases between the germline ends. The collaborating institutions used their own protocols to collect whole blood in K2EDTA tubes. Collaborator samples were shipped for TCRbeta analysis as frozen whole blood, isolated PBMCs, or DNA extracted from either sample type. Points on this clone: Its recognized antigen is unknown. Within one base of it there is no much larger clone, and no base qualities were kept. The sample holds other DNA sequences that translate to the same CDR3.

The sequencing sample was made of peripheral blood. The clonotype originates from an older woman with acute or convalescent COVID-19. The V and J genes are TRBV5-4 and TRBJ2-5; the D gene lacks a confident call. CDR3 reads: CASSLGQNQETQYF. The bases are TGTGCCAGCAGCTTGGGGCAGAATCAAGAGACCCAGTACTTC.